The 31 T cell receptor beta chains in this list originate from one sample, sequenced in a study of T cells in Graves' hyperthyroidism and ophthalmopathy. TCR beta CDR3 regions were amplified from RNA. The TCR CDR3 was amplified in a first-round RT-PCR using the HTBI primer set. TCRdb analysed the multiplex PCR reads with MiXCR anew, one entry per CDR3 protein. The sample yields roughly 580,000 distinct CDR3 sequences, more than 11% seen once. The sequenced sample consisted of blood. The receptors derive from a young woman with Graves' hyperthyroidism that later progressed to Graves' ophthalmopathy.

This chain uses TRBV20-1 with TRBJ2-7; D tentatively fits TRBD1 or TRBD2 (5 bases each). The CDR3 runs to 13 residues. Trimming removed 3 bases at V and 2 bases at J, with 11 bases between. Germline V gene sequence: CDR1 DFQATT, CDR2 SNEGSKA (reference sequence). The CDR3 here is CSASWDPTYEQYF. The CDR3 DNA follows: TGCAGTGCTAGCTGGGACCCCACCTACGAGCAGTACTTC.

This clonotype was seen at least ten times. CDR3 DNA sequence: TGTGCCAGCAGCTTCATAGGACAGGGGAACGATGAGCAGTTCTTC. Encoded protein: CASSFIGQGNDEQFF. The genes are TRBV13 and TRBJ2-1; 9 bases are a match to TRBD1. This CDR3 comprises 15 residues. The J segment lost 8 bases and the V segment lost 3 bases, leaving 8 bases of the junction unmatched. Germline V gives CDR1 PRHDT, CDR2 FYEKMQ (reference sequence).

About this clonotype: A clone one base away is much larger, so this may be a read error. Here the CDR3 reads CASSIGWDRAPYEQYF. The CDR3 region has the DNA TGTGCCAGTAGTATAGGCTGGGACAGGGCCCCCTACGAGCAGTACTTC. The chain has TRBV19 and TRBJ2-7; 9 nucleotides align to TRBD1. V shed 1 base and J 2 bases; nucleotides not matched to a gene: 6. Germline lookup yields CDR1 LNHDA and CDR2 SQIVND (reference sequence). The CDR3 extends over 16 amino acids.

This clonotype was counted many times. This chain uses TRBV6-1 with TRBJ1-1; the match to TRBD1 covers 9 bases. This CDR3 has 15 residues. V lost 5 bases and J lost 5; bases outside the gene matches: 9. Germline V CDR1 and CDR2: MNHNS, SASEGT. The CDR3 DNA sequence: TGTGCCAGCAGTATTCCGGGACAGGGAAGGACTGAAGCTTTCTTT. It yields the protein CASSIPGQGRTEAFF.

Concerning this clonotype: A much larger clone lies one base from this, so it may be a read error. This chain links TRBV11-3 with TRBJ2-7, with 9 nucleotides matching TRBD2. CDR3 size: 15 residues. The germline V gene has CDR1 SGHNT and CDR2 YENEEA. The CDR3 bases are TGTGCCAGCAGCTTAGTGGCGGGAGGGCCGTGGGAGCATTACTTC. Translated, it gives CASSLVAGGPWEHYF.

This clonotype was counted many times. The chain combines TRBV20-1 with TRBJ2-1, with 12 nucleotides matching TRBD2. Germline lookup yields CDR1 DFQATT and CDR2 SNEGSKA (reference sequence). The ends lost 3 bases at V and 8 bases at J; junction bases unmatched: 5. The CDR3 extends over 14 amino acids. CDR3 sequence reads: CSARLAGGPDEQFF. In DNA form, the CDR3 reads TGCAGTGCTAGGCTAGCGGGAGGGCCCGATGAGCAGTTCTTC.

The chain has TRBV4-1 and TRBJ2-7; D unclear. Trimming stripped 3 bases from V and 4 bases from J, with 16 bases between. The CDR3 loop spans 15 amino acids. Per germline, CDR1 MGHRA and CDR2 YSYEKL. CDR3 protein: CASSHSGTAPYEQYF. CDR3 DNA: TGCGCCAGCAGCCACTCCGGCACCGCACCTTACGAGCAGTACTTC.

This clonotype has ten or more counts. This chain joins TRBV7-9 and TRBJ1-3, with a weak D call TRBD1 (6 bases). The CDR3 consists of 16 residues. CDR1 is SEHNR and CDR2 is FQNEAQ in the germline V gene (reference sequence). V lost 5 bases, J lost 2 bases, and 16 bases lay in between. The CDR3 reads CASSVSWGQAGNTIYF. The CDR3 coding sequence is TGTGCCAGCAGCGTCTCATGGGGGCAGGCTGGAAACACCATATATTTT.

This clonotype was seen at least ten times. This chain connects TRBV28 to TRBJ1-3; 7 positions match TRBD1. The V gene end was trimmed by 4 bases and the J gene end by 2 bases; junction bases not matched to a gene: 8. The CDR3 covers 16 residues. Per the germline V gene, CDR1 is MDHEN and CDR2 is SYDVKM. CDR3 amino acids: CASSSPGGKTGNTIYF. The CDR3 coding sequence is TGTGCCAGCAGTTCCCCAGGGGGTAAAACTGGAAACACCATATATTTT.

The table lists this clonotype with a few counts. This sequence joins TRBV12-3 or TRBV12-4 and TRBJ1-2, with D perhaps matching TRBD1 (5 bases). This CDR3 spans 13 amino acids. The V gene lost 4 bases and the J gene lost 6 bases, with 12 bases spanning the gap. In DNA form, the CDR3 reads TGTGCCAGCAGTTGGGGCAGCGGTCATGGCTACACCTTC. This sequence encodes CASSWGSGHGYTF.

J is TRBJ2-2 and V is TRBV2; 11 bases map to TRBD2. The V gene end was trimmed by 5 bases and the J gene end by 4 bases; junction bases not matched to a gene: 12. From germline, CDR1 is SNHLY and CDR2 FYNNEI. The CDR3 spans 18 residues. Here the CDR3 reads CASSPATSGRGGTGELFF. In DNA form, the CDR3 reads TGTGCCAGCAGTCCCGCCACTAGCGGGAGAGGGGGCACCGGGGAGCTGTTTTTT.

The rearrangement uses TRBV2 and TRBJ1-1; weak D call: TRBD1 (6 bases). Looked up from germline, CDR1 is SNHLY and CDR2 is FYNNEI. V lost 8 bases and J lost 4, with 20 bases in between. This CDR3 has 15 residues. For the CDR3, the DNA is TGTGCCAGCCTACCCCTCCGGCGAGGGGGCACTGAAGCTTTCTTT. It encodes CASLPLRRGGTEAFF.

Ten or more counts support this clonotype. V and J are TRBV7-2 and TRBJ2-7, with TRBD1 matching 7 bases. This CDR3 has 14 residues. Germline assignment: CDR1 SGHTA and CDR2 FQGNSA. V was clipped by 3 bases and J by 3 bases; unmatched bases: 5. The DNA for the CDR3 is TGTGCCAGCAGCTTCCCCGGGACAGACTACGAGCAGTACTTC. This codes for CASSFPGTDYEQYF.

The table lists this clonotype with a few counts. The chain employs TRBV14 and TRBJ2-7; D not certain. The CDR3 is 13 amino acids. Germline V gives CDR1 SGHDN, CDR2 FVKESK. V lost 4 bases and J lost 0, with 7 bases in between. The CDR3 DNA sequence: TGTGCCAGCAGCCGACACCTCTCCTACGAGCAGTACTTC. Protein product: CASSRHLSYEQYF.

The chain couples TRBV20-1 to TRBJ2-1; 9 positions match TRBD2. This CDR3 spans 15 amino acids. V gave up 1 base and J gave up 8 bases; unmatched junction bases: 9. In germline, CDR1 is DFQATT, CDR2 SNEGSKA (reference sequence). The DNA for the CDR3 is TGCAGTGCTAGAGGGATAGCGGGAGTAGGAGATGAGCAGTTCTTC. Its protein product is CSARGIAGVGDEQFF.

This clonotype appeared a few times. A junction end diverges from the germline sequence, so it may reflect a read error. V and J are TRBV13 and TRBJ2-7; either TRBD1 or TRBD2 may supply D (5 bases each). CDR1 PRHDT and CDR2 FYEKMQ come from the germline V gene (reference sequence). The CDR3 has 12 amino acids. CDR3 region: CASSLGTQGQYF. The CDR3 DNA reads TGTGCCAGCAGCCTAGGGACCCAAGGGCAGTACTTC.

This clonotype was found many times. In DNA form, the CDR3 reads TGTGCCACCAGTGATTACAGGGGCGAGGCCTATGGCTACACCTTC. Translating it yields CATSDYRGEAYGYTF. This chain connects TRBV24-1 to TRBJ1-2; 7 bases fit TRBD1. Germline V gene sequence: CDR1 KGHDR, CDR2 SFDVKD. The CDR3 runs 15 residues. V was pared by 2 bases and J by 4 bases, with 6 bases of the junction left unmatched.

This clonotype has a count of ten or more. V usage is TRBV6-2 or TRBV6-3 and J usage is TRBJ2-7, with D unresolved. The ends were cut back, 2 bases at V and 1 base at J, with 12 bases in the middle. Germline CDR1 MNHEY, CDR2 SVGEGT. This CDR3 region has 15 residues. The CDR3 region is CASSYGVQNSYEQYF. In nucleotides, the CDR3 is TGTGCCAGCAGTTACGGGGTACAGAATTCCTACGAGCAGTACTTC.

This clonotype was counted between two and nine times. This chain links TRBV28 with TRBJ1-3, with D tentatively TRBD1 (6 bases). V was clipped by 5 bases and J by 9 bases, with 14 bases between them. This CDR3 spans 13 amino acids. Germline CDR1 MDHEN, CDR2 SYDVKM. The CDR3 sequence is CASSGGGIFTIYF. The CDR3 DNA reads TGTGCCAGCAGTGGGGGCGGAATTTTCACCATATATTTT.

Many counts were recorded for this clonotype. CDR3 nucleotide sequence: TGCAGTGCTTCCTATAACAGGGTTGAGACCCAGTACTTC. Residues: CSASYNRVETQYF. This chain links TRBV20-1 with TRBJ2-5; D is perhaps TRBD1 (6 bases). This CDR3 is built from 13 residues. Germline V gives CDR1 DFQATT, CDR2 SNEGSKA (reference sequence). Trimming removed 5 bases at V and 5 bases at J, with 15 bases between.

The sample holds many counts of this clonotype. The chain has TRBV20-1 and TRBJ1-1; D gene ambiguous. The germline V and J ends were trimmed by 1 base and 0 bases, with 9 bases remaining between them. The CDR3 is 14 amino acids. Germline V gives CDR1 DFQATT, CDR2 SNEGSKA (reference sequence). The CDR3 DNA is TGCAGTGCTAGAGTCCCGGGCGTGAACACTGAAGCTTTCTTT. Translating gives CSARVPGVNTEAFF.

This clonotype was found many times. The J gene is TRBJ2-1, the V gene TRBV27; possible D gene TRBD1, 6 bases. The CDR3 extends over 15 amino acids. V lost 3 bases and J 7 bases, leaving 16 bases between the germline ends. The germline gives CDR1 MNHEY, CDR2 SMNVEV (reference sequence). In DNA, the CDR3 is TGTGCCAGCAGTTTCCCAGGGGCCGAACTTAATGAGCAGTTCTTC. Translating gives CASSFPGAELNEQFF.

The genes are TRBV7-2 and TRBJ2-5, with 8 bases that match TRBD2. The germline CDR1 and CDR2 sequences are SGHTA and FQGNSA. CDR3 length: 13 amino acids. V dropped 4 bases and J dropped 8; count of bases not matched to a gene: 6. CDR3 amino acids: CASSSGTRATQYF. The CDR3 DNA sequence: TGTGCCAGCAGCTCGGGGACTAGGGCCACCCAGTACTTC. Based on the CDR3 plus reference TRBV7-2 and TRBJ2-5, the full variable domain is GAGVSQSPSNKVTEKGKDVELRCDPISGHTALYWYRQSLGQGLEFLIYFQGNSAPDKSGLPSDRFSAERTGGSVSTLTIQRTQQEDSAVYLCASSSGTRATQYFGPGTRLLVL.

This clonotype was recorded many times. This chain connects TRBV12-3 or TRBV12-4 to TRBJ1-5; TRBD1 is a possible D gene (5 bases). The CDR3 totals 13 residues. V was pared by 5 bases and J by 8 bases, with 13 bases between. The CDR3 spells CASSTRRGEPQHF. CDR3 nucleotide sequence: TGTGCCAGCAGTACTAGACGGGGGGAGCCCCAGCATTTT.

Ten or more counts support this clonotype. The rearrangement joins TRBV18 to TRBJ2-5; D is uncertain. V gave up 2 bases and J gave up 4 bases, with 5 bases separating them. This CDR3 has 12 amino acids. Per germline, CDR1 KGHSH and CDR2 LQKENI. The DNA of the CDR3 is TGTGCCAGCTCACCATACGTAGAGACCCAGTACTTC. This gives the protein CASSPYVETQYF.

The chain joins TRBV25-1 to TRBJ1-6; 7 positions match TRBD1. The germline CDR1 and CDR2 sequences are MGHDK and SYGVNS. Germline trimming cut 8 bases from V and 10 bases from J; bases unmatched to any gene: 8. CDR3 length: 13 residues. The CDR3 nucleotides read TGTGCCAGCGGTGGACAGGTATACTCACCCCTCCACTTT. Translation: CASGGQVYSPLHF. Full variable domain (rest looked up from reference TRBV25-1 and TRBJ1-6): EADIYQTPRYLVIGTGKKITLECSQTMGHDKMYWYQQDPGMELHLIHYSYGVNSTEKGDLSSESTVSRIRTEHFPLTLESARPSHTSQYLCASGGQVYSPLHFGNGTRLTVT.

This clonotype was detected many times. The CDR3 reads CASNLDRARTEAFF. CDR3 sequence (DNA): TGTGCCAGCAATTTGGACAGGGCTAGAACTGAAGCTTTCTTT. The rearrangement joins TRBV6-1 to TRBJ1-1; 8 bases match TRBD1. V dropped 7 bases and J dropped 5; count of bases not matched to a gene: 9. This CDR3 has 14 residues. CDR1 is MNHNS and CDR2 is SASEGT in the germline V gene.

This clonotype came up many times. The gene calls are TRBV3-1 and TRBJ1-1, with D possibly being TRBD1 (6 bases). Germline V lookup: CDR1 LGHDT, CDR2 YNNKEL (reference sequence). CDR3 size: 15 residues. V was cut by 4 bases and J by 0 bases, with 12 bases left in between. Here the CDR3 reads CASSRTGRMNTEAFF. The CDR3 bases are TGTGCCAGCAGCCGAACAGGGCGCATGAACACTGAAGCTTTCTTT.

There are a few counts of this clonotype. CDR3 in DNA: TGTGCCAGCAATTTTAAGGGGCTTTTCACAGATACGCAGTATTTT. Translated: CASNFKGLFTDTQYF. The V gene is TRBV28, the J gene TRBJ2-3; weak D call: TRBD1 (5 bases). Trimming took 7 bases from V and 2 from J, leaving 16 bases between them. There are 15 residues in the CDR3. The germline CDR1 and CDR2 sequences are MDHEN and SYDVKM.

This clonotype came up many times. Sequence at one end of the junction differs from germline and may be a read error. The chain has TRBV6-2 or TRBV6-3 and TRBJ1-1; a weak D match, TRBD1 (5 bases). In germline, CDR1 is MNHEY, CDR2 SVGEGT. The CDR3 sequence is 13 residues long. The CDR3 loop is CASRQTSGTGWVF. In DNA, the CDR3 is TGTGCCAGCAGGCAGACTTCCGGGACCGGGTGGGTCTTT.

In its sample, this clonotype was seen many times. CDR3 DNA: TGTGCCAGCTCTGGCGGGGGGAATCAGCCCCAGCATTTT. Its translation is CASSGGGNQPQHF. The chain uses TRBV3-1 and TRBJ1-5; a possible D gene is TRBD1 (5 bases). The V gene's germline CDR1 is LGHDT and CDR2 YNNKEL (reference sequence). This CDR3 has 13 residues. V was pared by 8 bases and J by 4 bases, with 12 bases between.